Below are 2 T cell receptor beta chains sequenced from a single sample in a study of cytomegalovirus exposure and HLA in healthy donors. Primers: 60 Vbeta forward and 13 Jbeta reverse. The table came from immunoSEQ multiplex PCR; TCRdb's copy has only in-frame clones and leaves some out. The table has roughly 200,000 clones, roughly 80% seen once. Sequencing was done on a sample of PBMCs. Source of these receptors: a woman in her twenties or thirties in good health and CMV-seropositive.

The chain uses TRBV4-1 and TRBJ1-1; 9 bases agree with TRBD1. Germline V gene sequence: CDR1 MGHRA, CDR2 YSYEKL. The CDR3 is 20 amino acids. The V gene end was trimmed by 0 bases and the J gene end by 3 bases; junction bases not matched to a gene: 17. CDR3 nucleotides: TGCGCCAGCAGCCAAGATCTCGGGGACAGGGCTACCGCGAAAGACACTGAAGCTTTCTTT. Protein sequence: CASSQDLGDRATAKDTEAFF.

The V gene is TRBV10-2, the J gene TRBJ1-2; D is ambiguous. This CDR3 spans 11 amino acids. Germline lookup yields CDR1 WSHSY and CDR2 SAAADI. V was shortened by 3 bases and J by 4 bases, with 3 bases between the two germline ends. The CDR3 sequence is CASSDLYGYTF. As DNA, the CDR3 is TGCGCCAGCAGTGACCTCTATGGCTACACCTTC.